This T cell receptor beta chain emerged from a study of CXCR3-negative and CXCR3-positive naive CD8 T cells. Study results and limitations: After cryopreservation, expression of CXCR3 was partially reduced, and most assays were run with fresh PBMCs. Diversity was high in both naive subsets and much lower in memory cells.

A word on this clonotype: Its antigen is as yet unknown.

The CDR3 totals 16 residues. Germline V gene lookup returns CDR1 SEHNR and CDR2 FQNEAQ (reference sequence). Libraries of TRB cDNA were made by 5' RACE and carried UMIs. TCRdb re-called the 5' RACE reads and catalogs CDR3 proteins one per entry, DNA excluded. The specimen's table records about 40,000 distinct CDR3 sequences. Each CD8+ T cell subset was flow-sorted in triplicate. Every sort contained 250,000 to 350,000 cells. What was sequenced was memory CD8+ T cells from blood. The rearrangement joins TRBV7-9 to TRBJ1-1. This sequence originates from a human donor in good health. Some clones in this sample may be carry-over from other donors' samples. The CDR3: CASSLFLAGRSTEAFF.